The 9 T cell receptor beta chains reported below all come from one sample, sequenced in a study of response to subunit inactivated influenza vaccine. TCRdb processed the RT-PCR reads anew with MiXCR; each CDR3 protein has one entry. The sample has more than 700,000 distinct CDR3 sequences; less than 25% are singletons. The sample was PBMCs from blood, taken about 5 days after vaccination. These TCRs come from a man aged 50-60 years who received an inactivated influenza vaccine.

V gene TRBV29-1 combines with J gene TRBJ2-5; 9 bases match TRBD1. Germline CDR1 is SQVTM and CDR2 is ANQGSEA. V lost 4 bases, J lost 5 bases, and 5 bases stayed unmatched. The CDR3 is 13 residues long. In nucleotides, the CDR3 is TGCAGCGTTGTACAGGGGGCTGGGGAGACCCAGTACTTC. The encoded protein is CSVVQGAGETQYF.

This clonotype was seen more than once but under ten times. The genes are TRBV4-3 and TRBJ2-2; D is uncertain. There are 15 residues in the CDR3. Germline loops: CDR1 LGHNA, CDR2 YSLEER. V lost 4 bases and J lost 1, with 10 bases in between. The CDR3 nucleotides read TGCGCCAGCAGCCTCCGCATAATGAACACCGGGGAGCTGTTTTTT. This translates into CASSLRIMNTGELFF.

The CDR3, as DNA: TGTGCCAGCAGCCGTTGGGACACTCACCCAAACATTCAGTACTTC. Translated, it gives CASSRWDTHPNIQYF. The rearrangement uses TRBV7-9 and TRBJ2-4; D perhaps matches TRBD1 (6 bases). Germline CDR1 reads SEHNR; CDR2 reads FQNEAQ (reference sequence). V shed 5 bases and J shed 6 bases, with 17 bases lying between them. The CDR3 loop spans 15 amino acids. Filled out from reference TRBV7-9 and TRBJ2-4, the complete variable domain reads DTGVSQNPRHKITKRGQNVTFRCDPISEHNRLYWYRQTLGQGPEFLTYFQNEAQLEKSRLLSDRFSAERPKGSFSTLEIQRTEQGDSAMYLCASSRWDTHPNIQYFGAGTRLSVL.

The chain uses TRBV4-1 and TRBJ2-7, with 8 bases lining up with TRBD1. V trimming: 1 base; J trimming: 0 bases; junction bases outside the gene matches: 2. CDR3 length: 15 residues. Germline CDR1 and CDR2: MGHRA and YSYEKL. The CDR3 coding sequence is TGCGCCAGCAGCCAAGGGGACAGGAGCTCCTACGAGCAGTACTTC. Amino acid sequence: CASSQGDRSSYEQYF.

This clonotype was observed a few times. The chain links TRBV7-2 to TRBJ1-1; a possible D gene is TRBD1 (5 bases). CDR3 length: 11 amino acids. Looked up from germline, CDR1 is SGHTA and CDR2 is FQGNSA. V was clipped by 1 base and J by 11 bases, with 8 bases between them. DNA for the CDR3: TGTGCCAGCAGCTTAGGCTGGGGGGCTTTCTTT. Translation: CASSLGWGAFF.

This clonotype was seen only a few times. V is TRBV12-3 or TRBV12-4 and J is TRBJ2-1; a weak D match, TRBD1 (5 bases). The CDR3 is 13 residues long. Trimming removed 3 bases at V and 8 bases at J, with 11 bases between. The CDR3 loop reads CASSFLREHEQFF. CDR3 in DNA: TGTGCCAGCAGTTTCCTCAGGGAACATGAGCAGTTCTTC.

The sample holds a few counts of this clonotype. This chain joins TRBV12-3 or TRBV12-4 and TRBJ2-3; TRBD1 or TRBD2 may be the D gene (6 bases each). The CDR3 length is 14 residues. V lost 7 bases and J 0 bases, leaving 11 bases between the germline ends. CDR3 in DNA: TGTGCCAGCAATGTCGGGGGCAGCACAGATACGCAGTATTTT. As protein: CASNVGGSTDTQYF.

This clonotype was picked up a small number of times. The V gene is TRBV29-1, the J gene TRBJ2-2; a weak D match, TRBD2 (6 bases). Germline loops: CDR1 SQVTM, CDR2 ANQGSEA. The CDR3 contains 16 residues. V lost 0 bases, J lost 2 bases, and 13 bases lay in between. This CDR3 is CSVEDRERANTGELFF. In nucleotides, the CDR3 is TGCAGCGTTGAAGATCGGGAGCGGGCTAACACCGGGGAGCTGTTTTTT.

The gene calls are TRBV5-1 and TRBJ2-3, with D unresolved. Germline CDR1 SGHRS, CDR2 YFSETQ. CDR3 size: 16 residues. V lost 0 bases, J lost 4 bases, and 15 bases lay in between. The CDR3 region is CASSLVLGSSADTQYF. The CDR3 DNA sequence: TGCGCCAGCAGCTTGGTGCTCGGCTCCTCAGCAGATACGCAGTATTTT.